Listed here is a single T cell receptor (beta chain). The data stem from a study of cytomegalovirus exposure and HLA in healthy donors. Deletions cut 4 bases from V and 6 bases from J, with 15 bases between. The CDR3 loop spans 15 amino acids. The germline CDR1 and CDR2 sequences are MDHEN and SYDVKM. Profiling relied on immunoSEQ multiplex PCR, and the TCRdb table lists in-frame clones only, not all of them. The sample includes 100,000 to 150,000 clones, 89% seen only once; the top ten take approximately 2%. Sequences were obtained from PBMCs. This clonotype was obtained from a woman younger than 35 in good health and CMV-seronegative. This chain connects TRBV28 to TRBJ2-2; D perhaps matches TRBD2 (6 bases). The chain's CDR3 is CASSSRDSFSGELFF. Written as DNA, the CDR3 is TGTGCCAGCAGTTCCCGGGACTCGTTCTCCGGGGAGCTGTTTTTT.